This entry lists 5 T cell receptor beta chains sequenced from one sample in a study of blood T cell repertoires in COVID-19. The table came from immunoSEQ multiplex PCR; TCRdb's copy has only in-frame clones and leaves some out. The profile shows 220,000 or so clones, roughly 84% of them singletons. Sequenced input: peripheral blood. The receptors shown here come from a woman of 80 years or more with acute or convalescent COVID-19.

The chain employs TRBV13 and TRBJ1-2; TRBD1 matches 9 bases. From germline, CDR1 is PRHDT and CDR2 FYEKMQ (reference sequence). The CDR3 totals 16 residues. V trimming: 1 base; J trimming: 4 bases; junction bases outside the gene matches: 7. The CDR3 is CASSLASGQGIYGYTF. CDR3 nucleotides: TGTGCCAGCAGCTTAGCGTCCGGACAGGGGATCTATGGCTACACCTTC.

This chain uses TRBV27 with TRBJ2-3, with D perhaps TRBD2 (5 bases). The V end was cut by 3 bases, the J end by 0 bases, with 10 bases between. CDR1 and CDR2 (germline): MNHEY, SMNVEV (reference sequence). The CDR3 consists of 15 residues. In DNA, the CDR3 is TGTGCCAGCAGTTTGGAGGCCCCGAGCACAGATACGCAGTATTTT. It is translated as CASSLEAPSTDTQYF.

This chain joins TRBV3-1 (or the pseudogene TRBV3-2) and TRBJ1-6; 9 nucleotides align to TRBD1. Unmatched junction bases numbered 8, after V lost 4 bases and J lost 10 bases. Germline lookup yields CDR1 LGHDT and CDR2 YNNKEL (reference sequence). The CDR3 has 15 amino acids. The CDR3 region has the DNA TGTGCCAGCAGCCTTGTCCCGGGACAGGGATCACCCCTCCACTTT. Its protein is CASSLVPGQGSPLHF.

V is TRBV6-5 and J is TRBJ1-2; 7 nucleotides agree with TRBD1. The CDR3 length is 15 residues. V shed 2 bases, J shed 5 bases, and the junction held 8 bases outside the gene matches. Germline V lookup: CDR1 MNHEY, CDR2 SVGAGI. CDR3 DNA: TGTGCCAGCAGTTACCAGGGGGGAGGAGAGTATGGCTACACCTTC. Protein product: CASSYQGGGEYGYTF.

The chain recombines TRBV6-6 with TRBJ2-1; D ambiguous. In germline, CDR1 is MNHNY, CDR2 SVGAGI (reference sequence). The length of the CDR3 is 15 residues. The ends were cut back, 6 bases at V and 0 bases at J, with 12 bases in the middle. CDR3 bases: TGTGCCAGCAGCCCACACCCTGCCTCCTACAATGAGCAGTTCTTC. Protein sequence: CASSPHPASYNEQFF.